The T cell receptor (beta chain) described here comes from a study of T cell changes during pregnancy in multiple sclerosis. Assay: immunoSEQ multiplex PCR; the TCRdb copy retains only in-frame clones and omits some. The repertoire includes roughly 46,000 clones, around four fifths of them detected once, and about 0.6% sits in the top ten. This specimen was CD4+ T cells from peripheral blood mononuclear cells, taken before pregnancy. This sequence was found in a female donor with multiple sclerosis, enrolled in a pregnancy study.

This chain's CDR3 is CASSLGGSLAYEQYF. The CDR3 region has the DNA TGTGCCAGCAGCTTAGGGGGCTCATTGGCCTACGAGCAGTACTTC. V is TRBV5-4 and J is TRBJ2-7; 7 nucleotides match TRBD1. The germline V gene has CDR1 SGHNT and CDR2 YYREEE (reference sequence). Losses at the gene ends were 2 bases for V and 2 bases for J; bases not matched to a gene: 7. The CDR3 sequence is 15 residues long. The variable domain in full, completed from reference TRBV5-4 and TRBJ2-7, reads ETGVTQSPTHLIKTRGQQVTLRCSSQSGHNTVSWYQQALGQGPQFIFQYYREEENGRGNFPPRFSGLQFPNYSSELNVNALELDDSALYLCASSLGGSLAYEQYFGPGTRLTVT.